These 20 T cell receptor beta chains were sequenced from one sample in a study of blood T cell repertoires in COVID-19. Libraries were prepared by immunoSEQ multiplex PCR; TCRdb keeps only in-frame clonotypes and omits some of them. Found here are roughly 120,000 clones, less than 90% of them singletons; the top ten hold about 20%. The specimen sequenced was peripheral blood. These receptors came from a woman aged 55-69 years with acute or convalescent COVID-19.

The chain combines TRBV3-1 (or the pseudogene TRBV3-2) with TRBJ2-2; D might be TRBD2 (6 bases). CDR1 is LGHDT and CDR2 is YNNKEL in the germline V gene (reference sequence). With 2 bases removed from V and 6 bases from J, the gap between germline ends came to 10 bases. There are 14 residues in the CDR3. CDR3 DNA: TGTGCCAGCAGCCAATCTCCGGGAGCCGGGGAGCTGTTTTTT. Translated: CASSQSPGAGELFF.

This clone came up a few times. Other DNA sequences in the same sample also yield this CDR3. The rearrangement uses TRBV27 and TRBJ1-1, with D unresolved. The length of the CDR3 is 14 residues. V gave up 2 bases and J gave up 2 bases, with 9 bases separating them. Per the germline V gene, CDR1 is MNHEY and CDR2 is SMNVEV (reference sequence). CDR3 in DNA: TGTGCCAGCAGTTTACGCAGCGGAAACACTGAAGCTTTCTTT. Its protein product is CASSLRSGNTEAFF.

The V gene is TRBV4-1, the J gene TRBJ2-1; D is unclear. Germline V gene lookup returns CDR1 MGHRA and CDR2 YSYEKL. The V end lost 0 bases, the J end lost 8 bases, and 20 bases lay between the germline ends. The CDR3 has 17 residues. CDR3 loop: CASSQDLLQTTDDEQFF. Written as DNA, the CDR3 is TGCGCCAGCAGCCAAGATCTATTACAGACCACCGACGATGAGCAGTTCTTC.

CDR3 in DNA: TGTGCCAGCAGCTCGATCGGGACAGTCGGAGATACGCAGTATTTT. This sequence encodes CASSSIGTVGDTQYF. The chain is built from TRBV28 and TRBJ2-3; 7 bases are a match to TRBD1. CDR3 length: 15 amino acids. Trimming cost V 6 bases and J 5 bases; bases outside gene matches: 11. Germline-derived CDR1 and CDR2 are MDHEN and SYDVKM. The full variable domain, rest sourced from reference TRBV28 and TRBJ2-3, is DVKVTQSSRYLVKRTGEKVFLECVQDMDHENMFWYRQDPGLGLRLIYFSYDVKMKEKGDIPEGYSVSREKKERFSLILESASTNQTSMYLCASSSIGTVGDTQYFGPGTRLTVL.

V is TRBV12-3 or TRBV12-4 and J is TRBJ2-2; no reliable D call. The CDR3 sequence is 13 residues long. The germline V and J ends were trimmed by 3 bases and 5 bases, with 7 bases remaining between them. The DNA of the CDR3 is TGTGCCAGCAGTTTGTTCCGGACCGGGGAGCTGTTTTTT. As protein: CASSLFRTGELFF.

The genes are TRBV30 and TRBJ1-5; D not resolved. The CDR3 extends over 14 amino acids. CDR1 and CDR2 from the germline V gene are GTSNPN and SVGIG (reference sequence). V dropped 0 bases and J dropped 8 bases, with 14 bases sitting between them. CDR3 in amino acids: CAWSVGAPPEPQHF. The CDR3 DNA follows: TGTGCCTGGAGTGTAGGAGCCCCTCCCGAGCCCCAGCATTTT.

CDR3 sequence reads: CASSGPSEKLFF. The CDR3 nucleotides read TGTGCCAGCAGTGGGCCCAGTGAAAAACTGTTTTTT. The chain is built from TRBV2 and TRBJ1-4, with D unresolved. Deletions cut 4 bases from V and 7 bases from J, with 7 bases between. The CDR3 is made up of 12 amino acids. The V gene's germline CDR1 is SNHLY and CDR2 FYNNEI.

Regarding this clone: A read error may explain this, as a much larger clone is one base away. The chain links TRBV19 to TRBJ1-1; tentatively, D is TRBD1 (5 bases). The CDR3 is 13 residues long. Looked up from germline, CDR1 is LNHDA and CDR2 is SQIVND (reference sequence). The CDR3 here is CTSSIWEGTEAFF. The CDR3 region has the DNA TGTACCAGTAGTATTTGGGAGGGGACTGAAGCTTTCTTT.

The J gene is TRBJ2-7, the V gene TRBV6-1; 10 nucleotides match TRBD1. Trimming at V came to 5 bases and at J to 1 base, leaving 5 bases not matched to a gene. This CDR3 is built from 15 residues. CDR1 and CDR2 (germline): MNHNS, SASEGT. The CDR3 coding sequence is TGTGCCAGCAGTCCGACAGGGGGCGATTCCTACGAGCAGTACTTC. This gives the protein CASSPTGGDSYEQYF.

The genes are TRBV30 and TRBJ1-3; no clear D gene. The V end was cut by 1 base, the J end by 0 bases, with 10 bases between. CDR1 and CDR2 from the germline V gene are GTSNPN and SVGIG (reference sequence). This CDR3 is 15 amino acids long. CDR3 loop: CAWSGRETSGNTIYF. The DNA of the CDR3 is TGTGCCTGGAGTGGACGGGAGACCTCTGGAAACACCATATATTTT.

The V call is TRBV7-3, the J call TRBJ2-2, with D possibly TRBD2 on 6 matching bases. Trimming stripped 3 bases from V and 4 bases from J, with 6 bases between. The CDR3 length is 13 residues. CDR1 and CDR2 from the germline V gene are SGHTA and FQGTGA. The CDR3: CASSFGSTGELFF. CDR3 coding DNA: TGTGCCAGCAGCTTCGGGAGCACCGGGGAGCTGTTTTTT.

The rearrangement joins TRBV6-5 to TRBJ1-2; D may be TRBD1 (5 bases). The CDR3 extends over 14 amino acids. Between the trimmed V and J ends, which lost 0 bases and 8 bases, there was a span of 13 bases. Germline V gene data show CDR1 as MNHEY and CDR2 as SVGAGI. The CDR3 region has the DNA TGTGCCAGCAGTTACTCGGCCACCTCAGGGGGCTACACCTTC. It yields the protein CASSYSATSGGYTF.

This clone appeared a single time. V gene TRBV10-3 combines with J gene TRBJ1-5; no firm D call. Germline loops: CDR1 ENHRY, CDR2 SYGVKD. Trimming shortened V by 3 bases and J by 3 bases, and 9 bases separated the two germline ends. The CDR3 totals 14 residues. Here the CDR3 DNA reads TGTGCCATCAGTGAACAGAACCCCAATCAGCCCCAGCATTTT. It translates to CAISEQNPNQPQHF.

The chain uses TRBV30 and TRBJ2-5, with a weak D call TRBD1 (6 bases). Germline values: CDR1 GTSNPN, CDR2 SVGIG (reference sequence). The CDR3 has 12 amino acids. V lost 2 bases and J lost 4, with 8 bases in between. CDR3 sequence reads: CAWSLGGETQYF. As DNA, the CDR3 is TGTGCCTGGAGTTTAGGGGGAGAGACCCAGTACTTC.

A word on this clone: This CDR3 is also generated by other DNA sequences in the sample. This rearrangement joins TRBV3-1 (or the pseudogene TRBV3-2) to TRBJ1-5; no reliable D call. Germline V CDR1 and CDR2: LGHDT, YNNKEL (reference sequence). The length of the CDR3 is 13 residues. V gave up 0 bases and J gave up 4 bases, with 4 bases separating them. The CDR3 loop reads CASSQDRNQPQHF. CDR3 sequence (DNA): TGTGCCAGCAGCCAAGATCGTAATCAGCCCCAGCATTTT.

The gene calls are TRBV9 and TRBJ2-7; 7 positions agree with TRBD2. The CDR3 totals 16 residues. V shed 4 bases, J shed 5 bases, and the junction held 15 bases outside the gene matches. The germline V gene encodes CDR1 SGDLS and CDR2 YYNGEE. In DNA, the CDR3 is TGTGCCAGCAGCTCAGAAGGAGCGGGAACCCCCCACGAGCAGTACTTC. It is translated as CASSSEGAGTPHEQYF.

The chain uses TRBV5-1 and TRBJ2-1; 10 bases are shared with TRBD1. There are 15 residues in the CDR3. V lost 4 bases, J lost 2 bases, and 3 bases stayed unmatched. Germline CDR1 is SGHRS and CDR2 is YFSETQ. This chain's CDR3 is CASSAGQGAYNEQFF. The CDR3 coding sequence is TGCGCCAGCAGCGCCGGACAGGGGGCCTACAATGAGCAGTTCTTC.

V usage is TRBV19 and J usage is TRBJ1-1; D not certain. The CDR3 loop spans 15 amino acids. Looked up from germline, CDR1 is LNHDA and CDR2 is SQIVND (reference sequence). The V end lost 5 bases, the J end lost 0 bases, and 13 bases lay between the germline ends. The CDR3 region has the DNA TGTGCCAGTAGTCCTCCGCACAACATGAACACTGAAGCTTTCTTT. It specifies CASSPPHNMNTEAFF.

The chain is built from TRBV27 and TRBJ1-1, with D perhaps matching TRBD1 (5 bases). In germline, CDR1 is MNHEY, CDR2 SMNVEV (reference sequence). There are 11 residues in the CDR3. Deletions cut 7 bases from V and 4 bases from J, with 7 bases between. CDR3 DNA: TGTGCCAGCAAAAGGGGCACTGAAGCTTTCTTT. It is translated as CASKRGTEAFF.

This clone has a handful of counts. The genes are TRBV11-2 and TRBJ2-7, with TRBD2 matching over 12 bases. V dropped 3 bases and J dropped 13; count of bases not matched to a gene: 4. This CDR3 spans 12 amino acids. CDR1 and CDR2 (germline): SGHAT, FQNNGV. The CDR3 DNA follows: TGTGCCAGCAGCTTCCTAGCGGGAGGGTTCTACTTC. It codes for CASSFLAGGFYF.